One and the same sample provided the 18 T cell receptor beta chains below, sequenced in a study of shared clonotypes between healthy human individuals. The naive CD8 fraction comprised CD45RO-negative cells positively selected for CCR7 and excluded terminally differentiated effector memory CD45RA+ cells. TCRdb's copy holds only in-frame clones and misses some; the assay was immunoSEQ multiplex PCR. The table records under 850,000 clones, more than 85% of them present only once. The sequencing input was naive CD8+ T cells sorted from blood. The receptors were sampled from a young man in good health.

This chain joins TRBV5-6 and TRBJ2-2, with unresolved D. Germline V lookup: CDR1 SGHDT, CDR2 YYEEEE. This CDR3 is built from 14 residues. V dropped 0 bases and J dropped 6 bases, with 9 bases sitting between them. CDR3 sequence: CASSLAFSPGELFF. CDR3 DNA: TGTGCCAGCAGCTTGGCCTTTAGCCCCGGGGAGCTGTTTTTT. The whole variable domain, filled in from reference TRBV5-6 and TRBJ2-2, reads DAGVTQSPTHLIKTRGQQVTLRCSPKSGHDTVSWYQQALGQGPQFIFQYYEEEERQRGNFPDRFSGHQFPNYSSELNVNALLLGDSALYLCASSLAFSPGELFFGEGSRLTVL.

This chain uses TRBV5-4 with TRBJ2-3, with D tentatively TRBD1 (6 bases). V gave up 4 bases and J gave up 4 bases, with 22 bases separating them. The germline gives CDR1 SGHNT, CDR2 YYREEE (reference sequence). The CDR3 is made up of 17 amino acids. CDR3 sequence reads: CASSPPTGDPHADTQYF. The CDR3 DNA is TGTGCCAGCAGCCCCCCGACAGGAGACCCTCACGCAGATACGCAGTATTTT.

The chain has TRBV14 and TRBJ2-3, with unresolved D. Trimming took 4 bases from V and 2 from J, leaving 16 bases between them. This CDR3 contains 16 residues. The germline gives CDR1 SGHDN, CDR2 FVKESK. The CDR3 loop is CASSPLVDGYTDTQYF. The CDR3 DNA sequence: TGTGCCAGCAGCCCTCTAGTGGACGGATACACAGATACGCAGTATTTT.

A few counts support this clone. V usage is TRBV5-1 and J usage is TRBJ2-2; maybe TRBD1 (6 bases). V was shortened by 4 bases and J by 6 bases, with 13 bases between the two germline ends. This CDR3 contains 14 residues. Germline V CDR1 and CDR2: SGHRS, YFSETQ. The CDR3 sequence: CASSPGVIAGELFF. CDR3 coding DNA: TGCGCCAGCAGCCCAGGGGTTATCGCCGGGGAGCTGTTTTTT.

The gene calls are TRBV9 and TRBJ2-1; D gene ambiguous. The germline gives CDR1 SGDLS, CDR2 YYNGEE. Deletions cut 2 bases from V and 4 bases from J, with 13 bases between. The length of the CDR3 is 15 residues. The CDR3: CASSVLQGSYNEQFF. The CDR3 coding sequence is TGTGCCAGCAGCGTCCTCCAAGGATCGTACAATGAGCAGTTCTTC.

V is TRBV27 and J is TRBJ1-5; 7 bases are shared with TRBD1. CDR1 and CDR2 from the germline V gene are MNHEY and SMNVEV (reference sequence). V gave up 6 bases and J gave up 1 base; unmatched junction bases: 9. This CDR3 contains 16 residues. DNA of the CDR3: TGTGCCAGCAGATGGACAGGCGTTTTGAGCAATCAGCCCCAGCATTTT. It specifies CASRWTGVLSNQPQHF.

This chain links TRBV30 with TRBJ1-5; TRBD1 is a possible D gene (5 bases). Trimming took 0 bases from V and 4 from J, leaving 13 bases between them. This CDR3 has 15 amino acids. Germline values: CDR1 GTSNPN, CDR2 SVGIG (reference sequence). The CDR3 loop reads CAWSVGQGYNQPQHF. For the CDR3, the DNA is TGTGCCTGGAGTGTAGGGCAGGGCTATAATCAGCCCCAGCATTTT. Complete variable domain (other parts from reference TRBV30 and TRBJ1-5): SQTIHQWPATLVQPVGSPLSLECTVEGTSNPNLYWYRQAAGRGLQLLFYSVGIGQISSEVPQNLSASRPQDRQFILSSKKLLLSDSGFYLCAWSVGQGYNQPQHFGDGTRLSIL.

This clone came up once. The chain uses TRBV19 and TRBJ2-1; 12 bases are a match to TRBD2. CDR3 length: 16 amino acids. The germline CDR1 and CDR2 sequences are LNHDA and SQIVND (reference sequence). Trimming at V came to 6 bases and at J to 6 bases, leaving 9 bases not matched to a gene. The CDR3 bases are TGTGCCAGTAGCCCCCGGACTAGCGGGGATTCCAATGAGCAGTTCTTC. Protein sequence: CASSPRTSGDSNEQFF.

This clone has a single count. The chain has TRBV11-2 and TRBJ1-1, with TRBD1 identical over 7 bases. Germline CDR1 SGHAT, CDR2 FQNNGV. J gave up 4 bases and V 1 base, and 9 bases lay outside the gene matches. This CDR3 is built from 16 residues. The CDR3 DNA reads TGTGCCAGCAGCTTAGTTTGGACAGGCGCAAGCACTGAAGCTTTCTTT. Residues: CASSLVWTGASTEAFF.

V gene TRBV27 combines with J gene TRBJ2-7, with 9 bases lining up with TRBD1. Germline-derived CDR1 and CDR2 are MNHEY and SMNVEV (reference sequence). Germline trimming cut 8 bases from V and 4 bases from J; bases unmatched to any gene: 9. The CDR3 has 14 residues. The CDR3 region has the DNA TGTGCCAGCGGGGCCGGGACAGGGTTTTACGAGCAGTACTTC. The encoded protein is CASGAGTGFYEQYF.

The chain joins TRBV27 to TRBJ1-1; tentative D call: TRBD1 (6 bases). The V gene lost 0 bases and the J gene lost 2 bases, with 10 bases spanning the gap. The germline V gene encodes CDR1 MNHEY and CDR2 SMNVEV (reference sequence). CDR3 length: 15 residues. DNA for the CDR3: TGTGCCAGCAGTTTATCGCCAGGGGTTAACACTGAAGCTTTCTTT. Protein product: CASSLSPGVNTEAFF.

The rearrangement links TRBV27 to TRBJ2-5; D is perhaps TRBD1 (5 bases). Trimming took 5 bases from V and 5 from J, leaving 24 bases between them. The CDR3 loop spans 17 amino acids. Germline V gene lookup returns CDR1 MNHEY and CDR2 SMNVEV (reference sequence). The CDR3 DNA follows: TGTGCCAGCAGTCCGACCCATCTCGATCAGGGCAGCGAGACCCAGTACTTC. Translation: CASSPTHLDQGSETQYF.

The chain couples TRBV15 to TRBJ2-1; no firm D call. The CDR3 contains 12 residues. Trimming removed 7 bases at V and 6 bases at J, with 10 bases between. Germline V gene data show CDR1 as LNHNV and CDR2 as YYDKDF (reference sequence). The CDR3 loop reads CATNGGLNEQFF. DNA for the CDR3: TGTGCCACCAATGGCGGCCTCAATGAGCAGTTCTTC.

V is TRBV7-9 and J is TRBJ2-1; 7 nucleotides agree with TRBD1. V shed 2 bases and J 6 bases; nucleotides not matched to a gene: 4. The germline V gene has CDR1 SEHNR and CDR2 FQNEAQ (reference sequence). The CDR3 has 14 residues. The CDR3 DNA follows: TGTGCCAGCAGCTTATGGGACAGAACCAATGAGCAGTTCTTC. Its translation: CASSLWDRTNEQFF. The full variable domain, rest sourced from reference TRBV7-9 and TRBJ2-1, is DTGVSQNPRHKITKRGQNVTFRCDPISEHNRLYWYRQTLGQGPEFLTYFQNEAQLEKSRLLSDRFSAERPKGSFSTLEIQRTEQGDSAMYLCASSLWDRTNEQFFGPGTRLTVL.

The chain recombines TRBV30 with TRBJ1-5; no reliable D call. V lost 2 bases, J lost 2 bases, and 7 bases lay in between. The CDR3 runs 13 residues. CDR1 is GTSNPN and CDR2 is SVGIG in the germline V gene (reference sequence). CDR3 sequence (DNA): TGTGCCTGGAGTCCCTCGGGCAATCAGCCCCAGCATTTT. It specifies CAWSPSGNQPQHF.

CDR3 nucleotide sequence: TGTGCCAGCAGCTCTGGGGGAGGGGCCTACAATGAGCAGTTCTTC. Translating gives CASSSGGGAYNEQFF. This chain connects TRBV7-3 to TRBJ2-1; 7 nucleotides match TRBD2. The V and J ends lost 4 bases and 2 bases, in that order; junction bases with no gene match: 5. The CDR3 loop spans 15 amino acids. CDR1 is SGHTA and CDR2 is FQGTGA in the germline V gene.

V gene TRBV2 combines with J gene TRBJ2-2, with a tentative D call TRBD2 (6 bases). CDR1 SNHLY and CDR2 FYNNEI come from the germline V gene. V gave up 4 bases and J gave up 0 bases, with 18 bases separating them. This CDR3 comprises 18 residues. The CDR3 here is CASSGTEEGTTNTGELFF. The DNA for the CDR3 is TGTGCCAGCAGTGGTACTGAGGAGGGGACGACGAACACCGGGGAGCTGTTTTTT.

V usage is TRBV18 and J usage is TRBJ2-2, with D possibly TRBD2 on 6 matching bases. This CDR3 comprises 16 residues. Trimming pared 0 bases from V and 1 base from J, leaving 9 bases between. Looked up from germline, CDR1 is KGHSH and CDR2 is LQKENI. The CDR3 DNA reads TGTGCCAGCTCACCACCAGGAGGGCGGAACACCGGGGAGCTGTTTTTT. This sequence encodes CASSPPGGRNTGELFF.